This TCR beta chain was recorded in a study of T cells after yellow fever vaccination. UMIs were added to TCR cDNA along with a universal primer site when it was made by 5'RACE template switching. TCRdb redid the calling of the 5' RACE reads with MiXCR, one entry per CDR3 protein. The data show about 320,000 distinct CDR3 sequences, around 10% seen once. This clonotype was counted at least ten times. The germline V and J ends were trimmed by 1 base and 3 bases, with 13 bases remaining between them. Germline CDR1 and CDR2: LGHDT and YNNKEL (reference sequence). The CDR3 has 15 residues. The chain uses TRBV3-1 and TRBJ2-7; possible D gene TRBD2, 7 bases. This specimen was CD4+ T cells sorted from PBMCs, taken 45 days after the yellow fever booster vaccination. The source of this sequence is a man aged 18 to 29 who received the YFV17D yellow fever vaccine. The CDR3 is CASSQVSGGVYEQYF. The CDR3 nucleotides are TGTGCCAGCAGCCAAGTTTCGGGGGGCGTCTACGAGCAGTACTTC.